This T cell receptor (beta chain) was found in a study of CD8+ T cells in alopecia areata. This clone was observed a few times. Trimming pared 6 bases from V and 5 bases from J, leaving 17 bases between. CDR3 length: 14 residues. Germline V CDR1 and CDR2: SGHTA, FQGNSA. TCR sequencing used cDNA made by reverse transcription of extracted RNA. The repertoire was sequenced with immunoSEQ multiplex PCR; TCRdb's copy has only in-frame clones and lacks some. The sample consists of around 69,000 clones, approximately 61% of them appearing once. The TCR was taken from a human donor with alopecia areata. The V and J genes are TRBV7-2 and TRBJ2-7, with D possibly TRBD2 on 6 matching bases. Here the sequenced sample was CD8+ T cells sorted from blood, taken at week 0. In DNA, the CDR3 is TGTGCCAGCAGTTACGCCCAGGGACTCGACGAGCAGTACTTC. Amino acids: CASSYAQGLDEQYF.